This T cell receptor (beta chain) was found in a study of cytomegalovirus exposure and HLA in healthy donors. Whole-study context: A prior analysis found about 120 million unique TCR beta sequences from approximately 190 million T cells. Study-wide points: Cytomegalovirus status was reportedly diagnosed by the classifier with high specificity and sensitivity. Rarity marked most TCR sequences, yet some public TCRs occurred in many donors. 87-base-pair reads could not separate some V segments, including TRBV6-2 and TRBV6-3.

The V end lost 5 bases, the J end lost 7 bases, and 8 bases lay between the germline ends. Per germline, CDR1 MDHEN and CDR2 SYDVKM. This CDR3 is built from 11 residues. Concerning this clone: Its antigen is not known.

It was with 60 Vbeta and 13 Jbeta primers that the PCR ran. The table came from immunoSEQ multiplex PCR; TCRdb's copy has only in-frame clones and leaves some out. The table has roughly 99,000 clones, approximately 74% seen once. Specimen: PBMCs. The sequence was collected from a male donor in good health and CMV-seronegative. The rearrangement joins TRBV28 to TRBJ1-2; D is possibly TRBD1 (6 bases). CDR3 nucleotides: TGTGCCAGCAGTCAACAGGGTGGCTACACCTTC. This encodes CASSQQGGYTF.